Listed below are T cell receptor beta chains from one sample, sequenced in a study of T cells in Graves' hyperthyroidism and ophthalmopathy. TCRdb used MiXCR to reprocess the multiplex PCR reads, holding one entry per CDR3 protein. The sample contains hundreds of thousands of distinct CDR3 sequences, about 45% of which appear only once. The sequenced material came from peripheral blood or thyroid tissue (not recorded which). The receptor source for this set is a woman younger than 30 with Graves' hyperthyroidism. The CDR3 runs from the conserved cysteine through the conserved F or W. The D gene is left open where the match is weak. Clone size is not always given. Where it is, it says once, few, many or a class for expanded clones.

size | D | J | V | CDR3 | DNA
NA | NA | TRBJ2-5 | TRBV7-2 | CASSPQQGPRETQYF | TGTGCCAGCAGCCCCCAACAGGGACCTCGGGAGACCCAGTACTTC
NA | TRBD1 | TRBJ2-7 | TRBV13 | CASSGQGDDYEQYF | TGTGCCAGCAGCGGACAGGGGGATGACTACGAGCAGTACTTC
NA | TRBD1 | TRBJ1-2 | TRBV7-3 | CASSKDFFGTGVTNYGYTF | TGTGCCAGCAGTAAAGATTTCTTCGGGACAGGAGTAACTAACTATGGCTACACCTTC
few | TRBD2 | TRBJ2-5 | TRBV7-3 | CASSQGTSGSQETQYF | TGCGCCAGCAGCCAAGGGACTAGCGGGAGCCAAGAGACCCAGTACTTC
NA | TRBD1 | TRBJ1-1 | TRBV6-5 | CASSRTGQGFTEAFF | TGTGCCAGCAGTCGTACGGGACAGGGGTTCACTGAAGCTTTCTTT
NA | NA | TRBJ1-6 | TRBV2 | CASSGIGPSPLHF | TGTGCCAGCAGTGGGATAGGGCCATCACCCCTCCACTTT
few | TRBD1 | TRBJ1-6 | TRBV7-2 | CASSQATDRVSPLHF | TGTGCCAGCAGCCAAGCTACGGACAGGGTTTCACCCCTCCACTTT
NA | NA | TRBJ2-2 | TRBV14 | CASSQGTANTGELFF | TGTGCCAGCAGCCAAGGCACGGCGAACACCGGGGAGCTGTTTTTT
NA | TRBD1 | TRBJ1-2 | TRBV11-2 | CASSRDRFTNYGYTF | TGTGCCAGCAGCCGGGACAGGTTCACTAACTATGGCTACACCTTC
NA | NA | TRBJ2-5 | TRBV24-1 | CATSGGDQPQYF | TGTGCCACCAGTGGGGGGGACCAGCCCCAGTACTTC
NA | NA | TRBJ1-4 | TRBV29-1 | CSVDRQVAGEKLFF | TGCAGCGTAGATCGACAGGTCGCGGGTGAAAAACTGTTTTTT
few | NA | TRBJ1-5 | TRBV7-2 | CASSFGGMSSGQPQHF | TGTGCCAGCAGCTTCGGAGGAATGTCCAGTGGTCAGCCCCAGCATTTT
few | TRBD2 | TRBJ2-2 | TRBV6-1 | CASSNSGKNTGELFF | TGTGCCAGCAGTAATAGCGGGAAGAACACCGGGGAGCTGTTTTTT
many | NA | TRBJ1-1 | TRBV2 | CASSADYNTEAFF | TGTGCCAGCAGCGCAGATTACAACACTGAAGCTTTCTTT
NA | NA | TRBJ2-5 | TRBV7-9 | CASSFEGIETQYF | TGTGCCAGCAGCTTCGAGGGGATAGAGACCCAGTACTTC
NA | NA | TRBJ1-2 | TRBV24-1 | CATSWAGDGYTF | TGTGCCACCAGTTGGGCAGGGGATGGCTACACCTTC
NA | TRBD1 | TRBJ1-1 | TRBV7-9 | CASSLTGGELTFF | TGTGCCAGCAGCTTAACAGGGGGGGAGCTTACTTTCTTT
NA | TRBD2 | TRBJ2-5 | TRBV12-5 | CASGLVGGSRQETQYF | TGTGCTAGTGGTTTGGTAGGCGGGAGTCGTCAAGAGACCCAGTACTTC
once | NA | TRBJ1-2 | TRBV24-1 | CATSDLAGVFGYGYTF | TGTGCCACCAGTGATTTGGCAGGGGTCTTCGGTTATGGCTACACCTTC
NA | NA | TRBJ2-7 | TRBV7-2 | CASSPNFYREPASYEQYF | TGTGCCAGCAGCCCTAACTTCTACCGGGAACCTGCTTCCTACGAGCAGTACTTC
many | NA | TRBJ1-2 | TRBV29-1 | CSAIYEGFYGYTF | TGCAGTGCTATTTACGAGGGATTCTATGGCTACACCTTC
many | NA | TRBJ2-7 | TRBV7-2 | CASSSQGKGAYEQYF | TGTGCCAGCAGCTCGCAGGGAAAGGGAGCCTACGAGCAGTACTTC
NA | NA | TRBJ1-4 | TRBV15 | CATKFGGRANTGDNEKLFF | TGTGCCACCAAGTTCGGTGGGAGGGCGAACACCGGGGATAATGAAAAACTGTTTTTT
NA | NA | TRBJ1-6 | TRBV10-3 | CAITVFKNSPLHF | TGTGCCATCACTGTGTTTAAGAATTCACCCCTCCACTTT
NA | NA | TRBJ2-2 | TRBV7-1 | CASSSNTANTGELFF | TGTGCCAGCAGCTCAAACACAGCGAACACCGGGGAGCTGTTTTTT
many | NA | TRBJ2-7 | TRBV10-3 | CATQGVYEQYF | TGTGCCACCCAAGGGGTATACGAGCAGTACTTC
NA | TRBD1 | TRBJ1-1 | TRBV11-3 | CASSTGQEAFF | TGTGCCAGCAGCACTGGACAGGAGGCTTTCTTT
NA | NA | TRBJ1-1 | TRBV6-1 | CASSEQTENTEAFF | TGTGCCAGCAGTGAACAGACGGAGAACACTGAAGCTTTCTTT
few | TRBD1 | TRBJ1-2 | TRBV2 | CARRGRGTALPPHGYTF | TGTGCCAGAAGGGGCCGAGGGACAGCCCTGCCTCCCCATGGCTACACCTTC
many | TRBD1 | TRBJ1-6 | TRBV25-1 | CASSPSGTASRPLHF | TGTGCCAGCAGCCCGAGTGGGACAGCCTCACGCCCCCTCCACTTT
NA | NA | TRBJ2-7 | TRBV7-3 | CASSQHPGQLSSYEQYF | TGCGCCAGCAGCCAGCATCCGGGACAATTAAGCTCCTACGAGCAGTACTTC
NA | NA | TRBJ2-2 | TRBV20-1 | CSARVPYTGELFF | TGCAGTGCTAGAGTCCCGTATACGGGGGAGCTGTTTTTT
NA | NA | TRBJ2-3 | TRBV6-2/TRBV6-3 | CASSYRQGYSDTQYF | TGTGCCAGCAGTTACAGGCAGGGGTATTCGGATACGCAGTATTTT
many | TRBD1 | TRBJ1-3 | TRBV29-1 | CSVEHRDSGNSGNTIYF | TGCAGCGTTGAGCACCGGGACAGCGGAAACTCTGGAAACACCATATATTTT
NA | NA | TRBJ2-7 | TRBV7-9 | CASSSYSRSYEQYF | TGTGCCAGCAGCTCTTACTCGAGGTCCTACGAGCAGTACTTC
NA | TRBD2 | TRBJ2-5 | TRBV7-9 | CASSKGLAGGQDHQYF | TGTGCCAGCAGCAAGGGACTAGCGGGTGGCCAAGACCACCAGTACTTC
NA | NA | TRBJ1-2 | TRBV2 | CASSEAGAYGYTF | TGTGCCAGCAGTGAGGCGGGGGCCTATGGCTACACCTTC
NA | TRBD1 | TRBJ1-4 | TRBV11-2 | CASSLSGGDEKLFF | TGTGCCAGCAGTTTATCAGGGGGCGATGAAAAACTGTTTTTT
NA | TRBD2 | TRBJ2-7 | TRBV2 | CASNPRASGRGSYEQYF | TGTGCCAGCAACCCTCGGGCTAGCGGAAGGGGATCCTACGAGCAGTACTTC